Listed here are 24 T cell receptor beta chains from one sample, sequenced in a study of human T cells and chemical hapten exposure. Using its own MiXCR run on the RACE reads, TCRdb lists one record per CDR3 protein. The sample contains 80,000 to 95,000 distinct CDR3 sequences, around 10% of which appear only once. Time point: patch test 2, 6 weeks after DPC sensitization. As to treatment: therapeutic diphenylcyclopropenone sensitization with weekly scalp DPC. The input for sequencing was whole blood, taken in connection with sensitization to the hapten diphenylcyclopropenone (DPC). Source of these receptors: a man between 18 and 35 years old with alopecia areata. Some clones in this sample may be carry-over from other donors' samples.

This clonotype was seen only once. This chain links TRBV28 with TRBJ2-1; D possibly corresponds to TRBD2 (5 bases). V lost 2 bases, J lost 7 bases, and 12 bases lay in between. CDR3 length: 14 residues. Germline CDR1 reads MDHEN; CDR2 reads SYDVKM. This CDR3 is CASSLSGSLNEQFF. The CDR3 DNA is TGTGCCAGCAGTTTAAGCGGCAGTTTAAATGAGCAGTTCTTC. The whole variable domain, filled in from reference TRBV28 and TRBJ2-1, reads DVKVTQSSRYLVKRTGEKVFLECVQDMDHENMFWYRQDPGLGLRLIYFSYDVKMKEKGDIPEGYSVSREKKERFSLILESASTNQTSMYLCASSLSGSLNEQFFGPGTRLTVL.

The chain employs TRBV21-1 and TRBJ2-3; TRBD1, as called in the table, went unchecked against the DNA. TRBV21-1 is a documented pseudogene. The CDR3 spans 20 residues. The CDR3 DNA sequence: TGTGCCAGCAGCCCTAGGACAGGGGGCCGTTGCCCCCCTAGCACAGATACGCAGTATTTT. Amino acid sequence: CASSPRTGGRCPPSTDTQYF.

This clonotype has at least ten counts. This chain joins TRBV6-5 and TRBJ2-5; a weak D match, TRBD2 (6 bases). CDR1 is MNHEY, CDR2 SVGAGI, per germline. The CDR3 loop spans 15 amino acids. The V gene lost 0 bases and the J gene lost 1 base, with 9 bases spanning the gap. Here the CDR3 reads CASSYSGGTQETQYF. CDR3 coding DNA: TGTGCCAGCAGTTACTCCGGGGGAACCCAAGAGACCCAGTACTTC.

This clonotype has more than one count but fewer than ten. The gene calls are TRBV29-1 and TRBJ1-2; D gene ambiguous. V lost 8 bases and J lost 4, with 14 bases in between. The CDR3 covers 12 residues. Germline CDR1 is SQVTM and CDR2 is ANQGSEA. This CDR3 is CSTGHSSYGYTF. The CDR3 region has the DNA TGCAGCACCGGTCACTCTAGCTATGGCTACACCTTC.

The CDR3 nucleotides read TGTGCCAGCTCACCAGCTGGGGGCGGCACAGATACGCAGTATTTT. As protein: CASSPAGGGTDTQYF. The gene calls are TRBV18 and TRBJ2-3; TRBD1 might be the D (6 bases). CDR1 is KGHSH and CDR2 is LQKENI in the germline V gene. V was clipped by 2 bases and J by 1 base, with 10 bases between them. The CDR3 has 15 residues.

The table lists this clonotype with many counts. The chain's CDR3 is CSARGDSRRDQYF. The CDR3 nucleotides are TGCAGTGCTAGGGGGGACTCGAGGAGGGACCAGTACTTC. The chain joins TRBV20-1 to TRBJ2-5; D is possibly TRBD2 (6 bases). V was shortened by 3 bases and J by 10 bases, with 18 bases between the two germline ends. The germline V gene has CDR1 DFQATT and CDR2 SNEGSKA (reference sequence). CDR3 size: 13 residues.

This clonotype was counted at least ten times. This chain joins TRBV10-3 and TRBJ1-6; TRBD1 is a possible D gene (6 bases). The V gene's germline CDR1 is ENHRY and CDR2 SYGVKD. The V end lost 6 bases, the J end lost 8 bases, and 14 bases lay between the germline ends. This CDR3 contains 14 residues. CDR3 residues: CAISTQGIDSPLHF. The CDR3 DNA sequence: TGTGCCATCAGCACACAGGGAATAGATTCACCCCTCCACTTT.

This clonotype was detected only a few times. This chain connects TRBV4-1 to TRBJ2-5; D may be TRBD1 (6 bases). The V gene's germline CDR1 is MGHRA and CDR2 YSYEKL. This CDR3 region has 14 residues. Deletions cut 3 bases from V and 3 bases from J, with 11 bases between. The CDR3 loop is CASSQLWTEETQYF. CDR3 nucleotides: TGCGCCAGCAGCCAGCTATGGACAGAAGAGACCCAGTACTTC.

This clonotype was recorded at least ten times. In nucleotides, the CDR3 is TGTGCCAGCAGCGTAGGGACAGGGGGCACAGAGACCCAGTACTTC. Its translation: CASSVGTGGTETQYF. The genes are TRBV7-3 and TRBJ2-5; 12 bases align to TRBD1. The CDR3 has 15 amino acids. The V gene's germline CDR1 is SGHTA and CDR2 FQGTGA. J was trimmed by 4 bases and V by 5 bases; bases with no gene match: 5.

The table lists this clonotype with a few counts. CDR3 nucleotide sequence: TGTGCCAGTAGTATAGACAGGGCCTACAATGAGCAGTTCTTC. It translates to CASSIDRAYNEQFF. The chain has TRBV19 and TRBJ2-1, with D possibly being TRBD1 (5 bases). Trimming left V 0 bases short and J 2 bases short, with 5 bases between. This CDR3 is built from 14 residues. Germline-derived CDR1 and CDR2 are LNHDA and SQIVND (reference sequence).

Ten or more counts support this clonotype. The gene calls are TRBV7-9 and TRBJ1-2; no definite D call. Germline V CDR1 and CDR2: SEHNR, FQNEAQ (reference sequence). Trimming removed 5 bases at V and 1 base at J, with 11 bases between. The CDR3 runs 14 residues. CDR3 in DNA: TGTGCCAGCAGCCACCCGGACTTTAACTATGGCTACACCTTC. Encoded protein: CASSHPDFNYGYTF.

This clonotype was counted many times. The V call is TRBV7-3, the J call TRBJ2-3, with 13 bases matching TRBD2. Germline-derived CDR1 and CDR2 are SGHTA and FQGTGA. Trimming cost V 4 bases and J 2 bases; bases outside gene matches: 3. The CDR3 contains 16 residues. The CDR3 spells CASSSGLAGATDTQYF. CDR3 in DNA: TGTGCCAGCAGCTCAGGACTAGCGGGGGCCACAGATACGCAGTATTTT. Full variable domain (outside the CDR3, taken from reference TRBV7-3 and TRBJ2-3): GAGVSQTPSNKVTEKGKYVELRCDPISGHTALYWYRQSLGQGPEFLIYFQGTGAADDSGLPNDRFFAVRPEGSVSTLKIQRTERGDSAVYLCASSSGLAGATDTQYFGPGTRLTVL.

This clonotype occurred many times. This chain uses TRBV3-1 with TRBJ1-1, with D possibly being TRBD1 (5 bases). This CDR3 is built from 17 residues. V dropped 0 bases and J dropped 2 bases, with 16 bases sitting between them. Germline V gene data show CDR1 as LGHDT and CDR2 as YNNKEL (reference sequence). The CDR3 DNA is TGTGCCAGCAGCCAAGATCGGGGGAGGATAGCTAACACTGAAGCTTTCTTT. As protein: CASSQDRGRIANTEAFF.

This clonotype was recorded many times. The V gene is TRBV18, the J gene TRBJ1-5, with D hard to call. This CDR3 has 14 amino acids. CDR1 is KGHSH and CDR2 is LQKENI in the germline V gene. The V gene lost 0 bases and the J gene lost 0 bases, with 3 bases spanning the gap. The CDR3 loop reads CASSPPDSNQPQHF. As DNA, the CDR3 is TGTGCCAGCTCACCACCCGATAGCAATCAGCCCCAGCATTTT.

The sample holds many counts of this clonotype. J is TRBJ2-3 and V is TRBV18; D remains ambiguous. The CDR3 runs 16 residues. Deletions cut 4 bases from V and 0 bases from J, with 14 bases between. Germline values: CDR1 KGHSH, CDR2 LQKENI. Here the CDR3 reads CASSLGRITSTDTQYF. Here the CDR3 DNA reads TGTGCCAGCTCACTCGGCCGGATCACTAGCACAGATACGCAGTATTTT.

V and J are TRBV10-3 and TRBJ1-2, with unresolved D. The V gene lost 7 bases and the J gene lost 5 bases, with 20 bases spanning the gap. CDR1 and CDR2 (germline): ENHRY, SYGVKD. This CDR3 has 15 amino acids. The CDR3 here is CAITPSGTEDYGYTF. The CDR3 region has the DNA TGTGCCATCACCCCCTCCGGTACGGAGGATTATGGCTACACCTTC.

This clonotype occurred a few times. The chain is built from TRBV29-1 and TRBJ2-3; D not resolved. Trimming removed 4 bases from V and 0 bases from J, with 11 bases in between. Germline V lookup: CDR1 SQVTM, CDR2 ANQGSEA. This CDR3 is built from 14 residues. The CDR3 is CSVVPRSSTDTQYF. The CDR3 DNA follows: TGCAGCGTTGTTCCCAGGTCTAGCACAGATACGCAGTATTTT.

This clonotype has at least ten counts. The CDR3, as DNA: TGCAGTGCTAGCCAAGACTCTGTCCGAGCTGGGGGCTACACCTTC. This translates into CSASQDSVRAGGYTF. The rearrangement joins TRBV20-1 to TRBJ1-2; no reliable D call. CDR1 DFQATT and CDR2 SNEGSKA come from the germline V gene (reference sequence). V lost 3 bases to trimming and J lost 8 bases, with 22 bases between them. The CDR3 is 15 amino acids.

This clonotype was recorded a few times. The V gene is TRBV19, the J gene TRBJ2-7; D possibly corresponds to TRBD1 (6 bases). Germline lookup yields CDR1 LNHDA and CDR2 SQIVND (reference sequence). The CDR3 extends over 17 amino acids. Trimming pared 4 bases from V and 0 bases from J, leaving 19 bases between. The CDR3 region has the DNA TGTGCCAGTAGTACCCTCCGATCCATGGACAGCTCCTACGAGCAGTACTTC. The encoded protein is CASSTLRSMDSSYEQYF.

This chain connects TRBV4-3 to TRBJ1-4; TRBD1 is a possible D gene (5 bases). Germline V gene sequence: CDR1 LGHNA, CDR2 YSLEER. The CDR3 totals 15 residues. Deletions cut 5 bases from V and 7 bases from J, with 17 bases between. For the CDR3, the DNA is TGCGCCAGCAGCGCAACGGGGGGAGAAGGTGAAAAACTGTTTTTT. Protein sequence: CASSATGGEGEKLFF.

This clonotype was observed at least ten times. V usage is TRBV7-6 and J usage is TRBJ2-5; D not certain. V was cut by 5 bases and J by 1 base, with 2 bases left in between. CDR3 length equals 11 residues. Germline values: CDR1 SGHVS, CDR2 FNYEAQ. The CDR3 sequence is CASSAQETQYF. The CDR3, as DNA: TGTGCCAGCAGCGCCCAAGAGACCCAGTACTTC.

The chain is built from TRBV3-1 and TRBJ2-7; D possibly matches TRBD1 or TRBD2 (5 bases each). This CDR3 is built from 16 residues. The V end was cut by 1 base, the J end by 2 bases, with 15 bases between. CDR1 LGHDT and CDR2 YNNKEL come from the germline V gene (reference sequence). The CDR3 DNA reads TGTGCCAGCAGCCAAGCGACTGTGGGACGGGCCTACGAGCAGTACTTC. Translating gives CASSQATVGRAYEQYF.

The chain couples TRBV18 to TRBJ2-3; no firm D call. Looked up from germline, CDR1 is KGHSH and CDR2 is LQKENI. V was pared by 1 base and J by 1 base, with 6 bases between. This CDR3 comprises 14 residues. The CDR3 region has the DNA TGTGCCAGCTCACCACGAAGGGGCACAGATACGCAGTATTTT. Amino acid sequence: CASSPRRGTDTQYF.

The rearrangement joins TRBV7-9 to TRBJ1-4; D remains ambiguous. The CDR3 has 17 amino acids. V was cut by 4 bases and J by 3 bases, with 18 bases left in between. Germline CDR1 is SEHNR and CDR2 is FQNEAQ (reference sequence). The CDR3 nucleotides read TGTGCCAGCAGCTATACGGGGATCAGCCCATCTAATGAAAAACTGTTTTTT. Its translation is CASSYTGISPSNEKLFF.